Below are 28 T cell receptor beta chains sequenced from a single sample in a study of blood T cells in healthy people across ages. The use of a sample-barcoded 5' primer and a J-beta primer mix characterized a second PCR of roughly 7 to 11 cycles. A single record per CDR3 protein comes from TCRdb applying MiXCR to the 5' RACE reads. The sample shows about 670,000 distinct CDR3 sequences, approximately 52% of them seen only once. The sample consisted of blood. The receptors come from an elderly woman in good health.

This chain connects TRBV5-1 to TRBJ2-7; 12 bases are a match to TRBD1. The CDR3 sequence is 16 residues long. Germline V gives CDR1 SGHRS, CDR2 YFSETQ. The V segment lost 3 bases and the J segment 7 bases; nucleotides outside the gene matches: 11. CDR3: CASSSPGQGAIGEQYF. The CDR3 DNA follows: TGCGCCAGCAGCTCCCCGGGACAGGGGGCAATAGGAGAGCAGTACTTC.

Remarks on this clonotype: Since a much larger clone is just one base distant, this may be a read error. V and J are TRBV6-6 and TRBJ1-5; D uncertain. The V gene's germline CDR1 is MNHNY and CDR2 SVGAGI (reference sequence). The CDR3 is 11 amino acids. The CDR3 nucleotides are TGTGTCAGCAGTTACGATCACCCCCAGCATTTT. Amino acid sequence: CVSSYDHPQHF.

V and J are TRBV9 and TRBJ2-3; tentative D call: TRBD2 (6 bases). From germline, CDR1 is SGDLS and CDR2 YYNGEE. V shed 4 bases and J shed 4 bases, with 16 bases lying between them. The CDR3 covers 15 residues. CDR3 amino acids: CASSPPAGGPDTQYF. CDR3 in DNA: TGTGCCAGCAGCCCCCCCGCCGGGGGTCCAGATACGCAGTATTTT.

Concerning this clonotype: A much larger clone lies a single base off, so this may be a read error. The CDR3 bases are TGTGCCGGCAGTCGGCATAACCTAGGGGGGACCACAGAGACCCAGTACTTC. It specifies CAGSRHNLGGTTETQYF. The chain carries TRBV12-3 or TRBV12-4 and TRBJ2-5; either TRBD1 or TRBD2 may supply D (6 bases each). This CDR3 region has 17 residues.

A single count supports this clonotype. V gene TRBV28 combines with J gene TRBJ2-7; a weak D match, TRBD2 (7 bases). With 6 bases removed from V and 2 bases from J, the gap between germline ends came to 11 bases. This CDR3 contains 13 residues. Germline loops: CDR1 MDHEN, CDR2 SYDVKM. The CDR3 here is CASRGGGPYEQYF. CDR3 bases: TGTGCCAGCAGGGGAGGGGGGCCCTACGAGCAGTACTTC.

This clonotype was detected only a few times. A much larger clone lies a single base off, so this may be a read error. CDR3 DNA sequence: TGTGCCAGCAGCGTACCCAGTAGCAATCAGCCCCAGCATTTT. Its protein is CASSVPSSNQPQHF. J is TRBJ1-5 and V is TRBV6-6; D remains unclear. Germline V lookup: CDR1 MNHNY, CDR2 SVGAGI (reference sequence). The CDR3 is 14 amino acids. V was pared by 6 bases and J by 0 bases, with 9 bases between.

Concerning this clonotype: Given a much more abundant clone one base away, this may be a read error. J is TRBJ1-5 and V is TRBV29-1; weak D call: TRBD1 (6 bases). The length of the CDR3 is 14 residues. The germline V gene encodes CDR1 SQVTM and CDR2 ANQGSEA. Trimming shortened V by 4 bases and J by 1 base, and 11 bases separated the two germline ends. The DNA of the CDR3 is TGCAGCGTTGGATTACAGGGAAGCAATCAGCCCCAGCATTTT. This sequence encodes CSVGLQGSNQPQHF.

This clonotype was observed at least ten times. J is TRBJ2-2 and V is TRBV7-3; the D gene is possibly TRBD1 (6 bases). This CDR3 has 15 amino acids. The germline CDR1 and CDR2 sequences are SGHTA and FQGTGA. The V end lost 5 bases, the J end lost 4 bases, and 14 bases lay between the germline ends. The CDR3 reads CASSQQGQFTGELFF. The CDR3 nucleotides read TGTGCCAGCAGCCAGCAGGGACAATTCACCGGGGAGCTGTTTTTT.

A remark on this clonotype: The junction shows a germline mismatch at one end, possibly a read error. The chain uses TRBV12-3 or TRBV12-4 and TRBJ2-5, with D unclear. The CDR3 covers 13 residues. The CDR3 DNA is TGTGCCAGCAGTTTGGCCAGCCAAGAGTCCCAGTACTTC. It encodes CASSLASQESQYF.

The CDR3 reads CASSLPLAGAVTGELFF. Written as DNA, the CDR3 is TGTGCCAGCAGCTTACCACTAGCGGGAGCCGTTACCGGGGAGCTGTTTTTT. The chain is built from TRBV7-2 and TRBJ2-2; 11 bases align to TRBD2. V lost 2 bases to trimming and J lost 5 bases; unmatched junction nucleotides: 7. This CDR3 spans 17 amino acids. The germline V gene has CDR1 SGHTA and CDR2 FQGNSA.

This chain connects TRBV4-2 to TRBJ2-4, with 12 bases aligning to TRBD2. The CDR3 runs 20 residues. CDR1 LGHNA and CDR2 YNFKEQ come from the germline V gene. The V and J ends lost 2 bases and 3 bases, in that order; junction bases with no gene match: 14. The CDR3 region has the DNA TGTGCCAGCAGCCAACAATCTAGCGGGGGGGCAGATTGGGGCAAAAACATTCAGTACTTC. It is translated as CASSQQSSGGADWGKNIQYF.

This clonotype was counted many times. The genes are TRBV3-1 and TRBJ2-7, with 9 nucleotides matching TRBD2. Germline assignment: CDR1 LGHDT and CDR2 YNNKEL (reference sequence). With 0 bases clipped from V and 2 bases from J, the junction kept 5 bases outside the gene matches. The CDR3 is made up of 16 amino acids. The CDR3, as DNA: TGTGCCAGCAGCCAAGATCAGACTAGCGGCCCCTACGAGCAGTACTTC. As protein: CASSQDQTSGPYEQYF.

To note about this clonotype: A much larger clone is a single base away; this may be a read error. The chain links TRBV10-2 to TRBJ2-1; TRBD2 might be the D (5 bases). CDR3 length: 15 residues. Looked up from germline, CDR1 is WSHSY and CDR2 is SAAADI. CDR3 residues: CAGSEPPDRGNEQFF. The CDR3 region has the DNA TGCGCCGGCAGTGAGCCGCCGGACCGGGGCAATGAGCAGTTCTTC.

The chain combines TRBV29-1 with TRBJ2-1; 10 bases fit TRBD2. CDR1 and CDR2 (germline): SQVTM, ANQGSEA. The CDR3 is 15 residues long. V lost 4 bases, J lost 9 bases, and 12 bases stayed unmatched. In DNA, the CDR3 is TGCAGCGTTGGTCTGGGCGTAGCGGGGGGTGCTGAGCAGTTCTTC. Translation gives CSVGLGVAGGAEQFF.

This chain connects TRBV7-9 to TRBJ1-4; D is unresolved. Germline V CDR1 and CDR2: SEHNR, FQNEAQ (reference sequence). Trimming left V 5 bases short and J 16 bases short, with 14 bases between. The CDR3 consists of 11 residues. CDR3 sequence (DNA): TGTGCCAGCAGCACCGGGCTTGAGCAGTTTTTT. This sequence encodes CASSTGLEQFF.

CDR3 amino acids: CASSFRGQGDYEQYF. The CDR3 DNA reads TGTGCCAGCAGCTTCCGGGGTCAGGGAGACTACGAGCAGTACTTC. This chain links TRBV7-9 with TRBJ2-5, with D perhaps given as TRBD1 or TRBD2 (5 bases each). The J call may be in error: the DNA end matches TRBJ2-7 better. Germline-derived CDR1 and CDR2 are SEHNR and FQNEAQ (reference sequence). This CDR3 is built from 15 residues.

V is TRBV5-1 and J is TRBJ2-7, with D hard to call. Trimming left V 4 bases short and J 1 base short, with 21 bases between. The CDR3 has 17 residues. Germline CDR1 and CDR2: SGHRS and YFSETQ. The CDR3 protein is CASSLGGEKYHSYEQYF. The CDR3, as DNA: TGCGCCAGCAGCCTTGGCGGAGAGAAGTACCATTCCTACGAGCAGTACTTC.

As for this clonotype: A junction end diverges from the germline sequence, so it may reflect a read error. The rearrangement links TRBV28 to TRBJ2-3; TRBD2 matches 9 bases. The germline V gene has CDR1 MDHEN and CDR2 SYDVKM. This CDR3 is 19 amino acids long. CDR3 sequence (DNA): TGTGCCAGCAGCTGGGGCGGCCCGGGACTAGCAAGACATACAGATACACAGTATTTT. Protein: CASSWGGPGLARHTDTQYF. Looking up the rest from reference TRBV28 and TRBJ2-3 gives the full variable domain: DVKVTQSSRYLVKRTGEKVFLECVQDMDHENMFWYRQDPGLGLRLIYFSYDVKMKEKGDIPEGYSVSREKKERFSLILESASTNQTSMYLCASSWGGPGLARHTDTQYFGPGTRLTVL.

The chain has TRBV30 and TRBJ2-7, with 7 nucleotides matching TRBD1. The CDR3 is made up of 13 amino acids. V shed 2 bases and J 3 bases; nucleotides not matched to a gene: 4. Germline V gene sequence: CDR1 GTSNPN, CDR2 SVGIG (reference sequence). CDR3 DNA: TGTGCCTGGAGTACCGACAGGGACTACGAGCAGTACTTC. Translating gives CAWSTDRDYEQYF.

In this sample, this clonotype turned up many times. The rearrangement uses TRBV6-4 and TRBJ2-1, with no clear D. The length of the CDR3 is 15 residues. Trimming cost V 0 bases and J 0 bases, with 6 bases left between them. Germline lookup yields CDR1 MRHNA and CDR2 SNTAGT. This CDR3 reads CASSDSAGSYNEQFF. CDR3 DNA sequence: TGTGCCAGCAGTGACTCGGCAGGCTCCTACAATGAGCAGTTCTTC.

With respect to this clonotype: A much more abundant neighbour one base away suggests this may be a read error. The chain combines TRBV28 with TRBJ2-3, with D unclear. CDR1 is MDHEN, CDR2 SYDVKM, per germline. The CDR3 covers 13 residues. Trimming stripped 5 bases from V and 14 bases from J, with 20 bases between. CDR3 coding DNA: TGTGCCAGCAGTCCCCCCGGGCTCTCCTCTCGGTATTTT. Protein: CASSPPGLSSRYF.

There are a few counts of this clonotype. The chain couples TRBV28 to TRBJ2-7, with no clear D. The CDR3 is 14 residues long. Trimming pared 3 bases from V and 3 bases from J, leaving 12 bases between. CDR1 and CDR2 (germline): MDHEN, SYDVKM. The CDR3 DNA is TGTGCCAGCAGTTTTCCAGCCACCAACTACGAGCAGTACTTC. The encoded protein is CASSFPATNYEQYF.

The genes are TRBV18 and TRBJ2-1; the match to TRBD2 covers 7 bases. Losses at the gene ends were 0 bases for V and 7 bases for J; bases not matched to a gene: 9. Germline V lookup: CDR1 KGHSH, CDR2 LQKENI. This CDR3 contains 16 residues. The CDR3 protein is CASSPPTGRFINEQFF. CDR3 DNA sequence: TGTGCCAGCTCACCACCGACCGGGAGGTTTATTAATGAGCAGTTCTTC.

V usage is TRBV20-1 and J usage is TRBJ2-1; D is undetermined. V shed 1 base and J shed 0 bases, with 7 bases lying between them. The CDR3 is 14 amino acids. Germline-derived CDR1 and CDR2 are DFQATT and SNEGSKA (reference sequence). CDR3 region: CSARAAASYNEQFF. In nucleotides, the CDR3 is TGCAGTGCTAGAGCGGCTGCCTCCTACAATGAGCAGTTCTTC.

Points on this clonotype: A much larger clone lies one base from this, so it may be a read error. CDR3 sequence reads: CTSSLMVSDTQYF. CDR3 DNA sequence: TGTACCAGCAGCTTAATGGTGTCAGATACGCAGTATTTT. V is TRBV7-9 and J is TRBJ2-3; D call uncertain. In germline, CDR1 is SEHNR, CDR2 FQNEAQ (reference sequence). CDR3 length: 13 amino acids.

This clonotype was detected a few times. The chain uses TRBV7-2 and TRBJ1-3, with D uncertain. Trimming took 2 bases from V and 0 from J, leaving 11 bases between them. The V gene's germline CDR1 is SGHTA and CDR2 FQGNSA. This CDR3 is built from 16 residues. CDR3 sequence: CASSLKGPYSGNTIYF. The CDR3 region has the DNA TGTGCCAGCAGCTTAAAAGGCCCTTACTCTGGAAACACCATATATTTT. Supplemented by reference TRBV7-2 and TRBJ1-3, the full variable domain reads GAGVSQSPSNKVTEKGKDVELRCDPISGHTALYWYRQSLGQGLEFLIYFQGNSAPDKSGLPSDRFSAERTGGSVSTLTIQRTQQEDSAVYLCASSLKGPYSGNTIYFGEGSWLTVV.

To note about this clonotype: Germline is not matched at one junction end, which may reflect a read error. This chain uses TRBV29-1 with TRBJ2-5; a weak D match, TRBD1 (6 bases). The J call is doubtful: the DNA matches TRBJ2-7 better. This CDR3 is 14 amino acids long. Germline assignment: CDR1 SQVTM and CDR2 ANQGSEA. The CDR3 reads CSVEEGDGGDEQYF. The CDR3 region has the DNA TGCAGCGTCGAAGAGGGGGATGGAGGCGACGAGCAGTACTTC.

V and J are TRBV6-2 or TRBV6-3 and TRBJ1-3; D uncertain. The V end lost 2 bases, the J end lost 0 bases, and 11 bases lay between the germline ends. The CDR3 consists of 16 residues. From germline, CDR1 is MNHEY and CDR2 SVGEGT. The CDR3 DNA reads TGTGCCAGCAGTTACGGTTTGGGCCGCTCTGGAAACACCATATATTTT. Amino acid sequence: CASSYGLGRSGNTIYF.